The 10 T cell receptor beta chains presented below share a single source sample, sequenced in a study of OX40 agonist ivuxolimab in advanced cancers. Data came from immunoSEQ multiplex PCR; TCRdb stores just in-frame clones and leaves some out. Here the sample spans about 68,000 clones, 90% to 95% being singletons. The material was CD4+ or CD8+ T cells sorted from blood, obtained in a trial of the OX40 agonist ivuxolimab. The receptors shown here come from an adult with an advanced solid tumor such as melanoma, head and neck, liver or kidney cancer.

J is TRBJ1-1 and V is TRBV28; D unclear. Trimming removed 5 bases at V and 6 bases at J, with 10 bases between. CDR1 is MDHEN and CDR2 is SYDVKM in the germline V gene. The CDR3 consists of 12 residues. The CDR3 sequence: CASSPVNAEAFF. The CDR3 DNA reads as TGTGCCAGCAGTCCTGTTAATGCTGAAGCTTTCTTT.

Only a few counts were recorded for this clone. This sequence joins TRBV2 and TRBJ1-5; no firm D call. Germline lookup yields CDR1 SNHLY and CDR2 FYNNEI. V was pared by 4 bases and J by 0 bases, with 13 bases between. There are 16 residues in the CDR3. The CDR3: CASSVGQDYSNQPQHF. CDR3 DNA: TGTGCCAGCAGTGTCGGGCAGGACTATAGCAATCAGCCCCAGCATTTT. Complete variable domain (other parts from reference TRBV2 and TRBJ1-5): EPEVTQTPSHQVTQMGQEVILRCVPISNHLYFYWYRQILGQKVEFLVSFYNNEISEKSEIFDDQFSVERPDGSNFTLKIRSTKLEDSAMYFCASSVGQDYSNQPQHFGDGTRLSIL.

The chain is built from TRBV10-1 and TRBJ1-5, with unresolved D. The germline CDR1 and CDR2 sequences are WNHNN and SYGVQD (reference sequence). The CDR3 contains 13 residues. Between the trimmed V and J ends, which lost 4 bases and 7 bases, there was a span of 11 bases. The CDR3 sequence: CASSAGIDQPQHF. CDR3 DNA sequence: TGCGCCAGCAGTGCGGGGATCGACCAGCCCCAGCATTTT.

The V gene is TRBV6-1, the J gene TRBJ2-5, with 7 bases lining up with TRBD2. J gave up 5 bases and V 4 bases, and 7 bases lay outside the gene matches. Germline loops: CDR1 MNHNS, CDR2 SASEGT. This CDR3 spans 14 amino acids. The CDR3 nucleotides are TGTGCCAGCAGTGTAGGGACTATAAGGGAGACCCAGTACTTC. It codes for CASSVGTIRETQYF.

The chain carries TRBV5-6 and TRBJ2-5; 8 bases map to TRBD2. Trimming took 2 bases from V and 5 from J; bases not matched to a gene: 14. The CDR3 loop spans 17 amino acids. Germline CDR1 is SGHDT and CDR2 is YYEEEE. The CDR3 nucleotides are TGTGCCAGCAGCTTTGTGCGAGCGGGAGCTAGGAGGGAGACCCAGTACTTC. Its protein product is CASSFVRAGARRETQYF.

Here the CDR3 reads CASSLEQAGELFF. For the CDR3, the DNA is TGTGCCAGCAGCTTAGAGCAGGCCGGGGAGCTGTTTTTT. V and J are TRBV7-9 and TRBJ2-2; D gene uncertain. There are 13 residues in the CDR3. V gave up 1 base and J gave up 6 bases, with 6 bases separating them. Germline CDR1 SEHNR, CDR2 FQNEAQ (reference sequence).

As concerns this clone: Other DNA sequences in this sample translate to the same CDR3. V gene TRBV14 combines with J gene TRBJ2-1; the D is unclear. The germline V gene encodes CDR1 SGHDN and CDR2 FVKESK. This CDR3 comprises 13 residues. Trimming cost V 1 base and J 6 bases, with 7 bases left between them. CDR3 sequence reads: CASSQVRGNEQFF. The CDR3 nucleotides are TGTGCCAGCAGCCAAGTTCGAGGCAATGAGCAGTTCTTC.

The J gene is TRBJ2-5, the V gene TRBV27; TRBD2 matches at 9 bases. CDR1 is MNHEY and CDR2 is SMNVEV in the germline V gene (reference sequence). With V trimmed by 9 bases and J by 0 bases, 8 bases remained unmatched. The CDR3 contains 15 residues. CDR3 sequence: CASRPSGRHQETQYF. Here the CDR3 DNA reads TGTGCCAGTCGACCAAGCGGGAGGCACCAAGAGACCCAGTACTTC.

The chain is built from TRBV29-1 and TRBJ2-7, with D uncertain. The CDR3 length is 13 residues. The V and J ends lost 5 bases and 3 bases respectively, with 14 bases between them. CDR1 is SQVTM, CDR2 ANQGSEA, per germline. CDR3 sequence reads: CSVRYSSIYEQYF. For the CDR3, the DNA is TGCAGCGTTCGATACAGTTCCATCTACGAGCAGTACTTC.

This sequence joins TRBV11-3 and TRBJ2-7; weak D call: TRBD1 (7 bases). Germline CDR1 reads SGHNT; CDR2 reads YENEEA. The V end lost 0 bases, the J end lost 3 bases, and 9 bases lay between the germline ends. The CDR3 covers 14 residues. This chain's CDR3 is CASSLDRGDYEQYF. DNA for the CDR3: TGTGCCAGCAGCTTAGACAGGGGGGACTACGAGCAGTACTTC. Full variable domain (outside the CDR3, taken from reference TRBV11-3 and TRBJ2-7): EAGVVQSPRYKIIEKKQPVAFWCNPISGHNTLYWYLQNLGQGPELLIRYENEEAVDDSQLPKDRFSAERLKGVDSTLKIQPAELGDSAVYLCASSLDRGDYEQYFGPGTRLTVT.